These 10 T cell receptor beta chains were all obtained from the same sample, sequenced in a study of control samples from healthy donors and cancer patients. Using immunoSEQ multiplex PCR, the repertoire was profiled, and TCRdb retains in-frame clones only, with some absent. The sample has around 93,000 clones; 92% are singletons. Sequencing input: blood. The receptors shown here come from a human donor in good health. The donor label of this sample is uncertain.

The chain has TRBV6-4 and TRBJ1-2; no reliable D call. The CDR3 loop spans 14 amino acids. Trimming pared 3 bases from V and 1 base from J, leaving 9 bases between. Germline V lookup: CDR1 MRHNA, CDR2 SNTAGT. In DNA form, the CDR3 reads TGTGCCAGCAGTGAAGCAGACTATAACTATGGCTACACCTTC. It encodes CASSEADYNYGYTF.

The gene calls are TRBV27 and TRBJ2-1; TRBD2 matches 8 bases. J was trimmed by 7 bases and V by 2 bases; bases with no gene match: 13. Per germline, CDR1 MNHEY and CDR2 SMNVEV (reference sequence). The CDR3 has 17 amino acids. The CDR3 loop is CASSLLWIAGGPNEQFF. In nucleotides, the CDR3 is TGTGCCAGCAGTTTACTTTGGATTGCGGGGGGACCTAATGAGCAGTTCTTC.

The J gene is TRBJ2-5, the V gene TRBV7-7; unclear D gene. V lost 10 bases and J lost 1, with 7 bases in between. This CDR3 region has 11 residues. CDR1 is SSHAT, CDR2 FNYEAQ, per germline (reference sequence). This CDR3 reads CATGSQETQYF. In nucleotides, the CDR3 is TGTGCCACCGGCTCCCAAGAGACCCAGTACTTC.

This rearrangement joins TRBV7-2 to TRBJ1-1, with D perhaps matching TRBD1 (6 bases). CDR3 length equals 16 residues. Trimming removed 2 bases at V and 4 bases at J, with 17 bases between. Germline values: CDR1 SGHTA, CDR2 FQGNSA. The CDR3 sequence: CASSLTRYTGSTEAFF. As DNA, the CDR3 is TGTGCCAGCAGCTTAACCCGATACACAGGGTCCACTGAAGCTTTCTTT.

This chain connects TRBV5-1 to TRBJ2-5, with 9 bases identical to TRBD1. CDR1 and CDR2 (germline): SGHRS, YFSETQ. The CDR3 has 16 residues. V lost 5 bases and J lost 2; bases outside the gene matches: 10. The CDR3 region is CASSFAGTGSQETQYF. In DNA, the CDR3 is TGCGCCAGCAGTTTCGCCGGGACAGGGAGTCAAGAGACCCAGTACTTC.

The chain joins TRBV12-3 or TRBV12-4 to TRBJ1-1, with unresolved D. The CDR3 runs to 13 residues. Trimming stripped 2 bases from V and 5 bases from J, with 9 bases between. The chain's CDR3 is CASSLFSRTEAFF. As DNA, the CDR3 is TGTGCCAGCAGTTTATTCAGTCGGACTGAAGCTTTCTTT.

The chain uses TRBV6-1 and TRBJ1-6; tentative D call: TRBD1 (5 bases). V was cut by 0 bases and J by 11 bases, with 11 bases left in between. Germline lookup yields CDR1 MNHNS and CDR2 SASEGT. The CDR3 runs 14 residues. CDR3 sequence: CASSEATGTPPLHF. The CDR3 DNA sequence: TGTGCCAGCAGTGAAGCGACGGGGACCCCACCCCTCCACTTT.

This chain connects TRBV30 to TRBJ1-1, with 7 bases matching TRBD1. The CDR3 has 14 residues. J lost 1 base, V lost 2 bases, and 4 bases had no gene match. Germline V gives CDR1 GTSNPN, CDR2 SVGIG (reference sequence). The CDR3 DNA reads as TGTGCCTGGAGTACAGGGGTCGCGAACACTGAAGCTTTCTTT. It codes for CAWSTGVANTEAFF.

V usage is TRBV30 and J usage is TRBJ2-7; 7 bases are shared with TRBD1. J was trimmed by 7 bases and V by 0 bases; bases with no gene match: 3. This CDR3 is 12 amino acids long. Germline V gives CDR1 GTSNPN, CDR2 SVGIG (reference sequence). CDR3 in amino acids: CAWSVLDREQYV. DNA of the CDR3: TGTGCCTGGAGTGTACTGGACAGGGAGCAGTACGTC.

V is TRBV2 and J is TRBJ2-1; D call uncertain. The CDR3 has 15 amino acids. Germline assignment: CDR1 SNHLY and CDR2 FYNNEI. Trimming cost V 6 bases and J 5 bases, with 17 bases left between them. CDR3 nucleotides: TGTGCCAGCAGGGACGATCAAGTCACACACAATGAGCAGTTCTTC. It is translated as CASRDDQVTHNEQFF.